Each of the 26 T cell receptor beta chains below was sequenced from the same sample in a study of OX40 agonist ivuxolimab in advanced cancers. Using immunoSEQ multiplex PCR, the repertoire was profiled, and TCRdb retains in-frame clones only, with some absent. The sample holds over 45,000 clones; around 88% are singletons and the top ten take about 1.4%. The sequencing used CD4+ or CD8+ T cells sorted from blood, collected in a trial of the OX40 agonist ivuxolimab. The source of these receptors is an adult with an advanced solid tumor such as melanoma, head and neck, liver or kidney cancer.

The chain recombines TRBV27 with TRBJ1-5; D is uncertain. CDR1 is MNHEY, CDR2 SMNVEV, per germline (reference sequence). V was cut by 4 bases and J by 6 bases, with 16 bases left in between. The CDR3 spans 15 residues. The CDR3 sequence: CASSSLHTQVQPQHF. The CDR3 DNA sequence: TGTGCCAGCAGTTCGTTACATACTCAGGTTCAGCCCCAGCATTTT.

The rearrangement links TRBV7-6 to TRBJ2-1; 12 bases align to TRBD2. Trimming cost V 5 bases and J 10 bases; bases outside gene matches: 9. From germline, CDR1 is SGHVS and CDR2 FNYEAQ. The CDR3 is 15 residues long. The chain's CDR3 is CASSGTSGSGSEQFF. The CDR3 DNA follows: TGTGCCAGCAGCGGGACTAGCGGGTCTGGCTCCGAGCAGTTCTTC.

This rearrangement joins TRBV19 to TRBJ2-3, with D unresolved. With 5 bases removed from V and 6 bases from J, the gap between germline ends came to 9 bases. This CDR3 spans 12 amino acids. Germline CDR1 is LNHDA and CDR2 is SQIVND (reference sequence). CDR3 sequence reads: CASSLVGDTQYF. In DNA, the CDR3 is TGTGCCAGTAGTCTAGTAGGGGATACGCAGTATTTT.

The chain employs TRBV30 and TRBJ2-7; D is ambiguous. CDR1 is GTSNPN, CDR2 SVGIG, per germline (reference sequence). V shed 4 bases and J shed 5 bases, with 21 bases lying between them. The length of the CDR3 is 15 residues. DNA for the CDR3: TGTGCCTGGACCCCCCAGGCCCTTTTGTACCACGAGCAGTACTTC. Amino acid sequence: CAWTPQALLYHEQYF.

This clone was seen more than once but under ten times. This chain uses TRBV28 with TRBJ2-7, with 7 nucleotides matching TRBD1. V shed 2 bases and J 10 bases; nucleotides not matched to a gene: 5. CDR1 MDHEN and CDR2 SYDVKM come from the germline V gene. The CDR3 consists of 12 residues. The CDR3 spells CASSLQQGIQYF. CDR3 sequence (DNA): TGTGCCAGCAGTTTACAACAGGGGATCCAGTACTTC. Variable domain in full (rest from reference TRBV28 and TRBJ2-7): DVKVTQSSRYLVKRTGEKVFLECVQDMDHENMFWYRQDPGLGLRLIYFSYDVKMKEKGDIPEGYSVSREKKERFSLILESASTNQTSMYLCASSLQQGIQYFGPGTRLTVT.

This sequence joins TRBV6-9 and TRBJ1-2; D gene ambiguous. Germline V CDR1 and CDR2: MNHGY, SVAAGI. CDR3 length: 15 amino acids. V was clipped by 3 bases and J by 7 bases, with 18 bases between them. CDR3 sequence: CASSYSGRWGSGYTF. The CDR3 DNA reads as TGTGCCAGCAGTTACTCGGGCCGGTGGGGAAGTGGCTACACCTTC.

The chain combines TRBV5-4 with TRBJ1-1; TRBD1 might be the D (5 bases). The CDR3 spans 13 residues. Germline V gene lookup returns CDR1 SGHNT and CDR2 YYREEE (reference sequence). The ends were cut back, 4 bases at V and 3 bases at J, with 10 bases in the middle. CDR3 in amino acids: CASSPGGYTEAFF. CDR3 coding DNA: TGTGCCAGCAGCCCTGGGGGGTACACTGAAGCTTTCTTT. Complete variable domain (other parts from reference TRBV5-4 and TRBJ1-1): ETGVTQSPTHLIKTRGQQVTLRCSSQSGHNTVSWYQQALGQGPQFIFQYYREEENGRGNFPPRFSGLQFPNYSSELNVNALELDDSALYLCASSPGGYTEAFFGQGTRLTVV.

The CDR3 coding sequence is TGTGCCAGCTCACCATTCGGGGAGAGCGGCACTGAAGCTTTCTTT. Translating it yields CASSPFGESGTEAFF. The rearrangement joins TRBV18 to TRBJ1-1; D call uncertain. V lost 2 bases and J lost 4, with 14 bases in between. The CDR3 runs to 15 residues. In germline, CDR1 is KGHSH, CDR2 LQKENI.

The rearrangement uses TRBV19 and TRBJ1-5; D is possibly TRBD1 (6 bases). The CDR3 consists of 16 residues. Germline V lookup: CDR1 LNHDA, CDR2 SQIVND (reference sequence). V was trimmed by 10 bases and J by 6 bases, leaving 25 bases between them. The CDR3 is CATDRQALTGGQPQHF. CDR3 sequence (DNA): TGTGCCACTGACAGACAGGCCCTAACCGGTGGTCAGCCCCAGCATTTT.

The chain is built from TRBV2 and TRBJ1-4, with 9 bases lining up with TRBD1. Per the germline V gene, CDR1 is SNHLY and CDR2 is FYNNEI. With 1 base clipped from V and 8 bases from J, the junction kept 5 bases outside the gene matches. This CDR3 contains 15 residues. The CDR3 region is CASSEGDRVREKLFF. The CDR3 DNA reads TGTGCCAGCAGTGAAGGGGACAGGGTTCGGGAAAAACTGTTTTTT.

The CDR3 DNA reads TGTGCCAGCAGCCAGGAGACAGGAACTAGCACAGATACGCAGTATTTT. Translated: CASSQETGTSTDTQYF. The chain combines TRBV2 with TRBJ2-3; D possibly corresponds to TRBD1 (6 bases). V lost 6 bases to trimming and J lost 0 bases, with 16 bases between them. Germline-derived CDR1 and CDR2 are SNHLY and FYNNEI. The CDR3 runs to 16 residues.

The chain has TRBV30 and TRBJ2-7; 8 bases agree with TRBD1. The CDR3 has 13 amino acids. Per the germline V gene, CDR1 is GTSNPN and CDR2 is SVGIG (reference sequence). V shed 4 bases, J shed 5 bases, and the junction held 7 bases outside the gene matches. In nucleotides, the CDR3 is TGTGCCTGGACACAGGGGGGACCTAACGAGCAGTACTTC. It is translated as CAWTQGGPNEQYF. Full variable domain (remainder filled in from reference TRBV30 and TRBJ2-7): SQTIHQWPATLVQPVGSPLSLECTVEGTSNPNLYWYRQAAGRGLQLLFYSVGIGQISSEVPQNLSASRPQDRQFILSSKKLLLSDSGFYLCAWTQGGPNEQYFGPGTRLTVT.

CDR3 DNA: TGTGCCAGTAGCCCACAGGGGGGCTATGGCTACACCTTC. Its protein is CASSPQGGYGYTF. The V call is TRBV19, the J call TRBJ1-2, with TRBD1 matching over 8 bases. Losses at the gene ends were 6 bases for V and 4 bases for J; bases not matched to a gene: 4. This CDR3 has 13 residues. Germline lookup yields CDR1 LNHDA and CDR2 SQIVND (reference sequence). Full variable domain (rest looked up from reference TRBV19 and TRBJ1-2): DGGITQSPKYLFRKEGQNVTLSCEQNLNHDAMYWYRQDPGQGLRLIYYSQIVNDFQKGDIAEGYSVSREKKESFPLTVTSAQKNPTAFYLCASSPQGGYGYTFGSGTRLTVV.

The genes are TRBV6-6 and TRBJ2-7, with D uncertain. This CDR3 is 12 amino acids long. CDR1 and CDR2 from the germline V gene are MNHNY and SVGAGI (reference sequence). The V end lost 6 bases, the J end lost 6 bases, and 12 bases lay between the germline ends. For the CDR3, the DNA is TGTGCCAGCAGGGGGAATACGGGCGAGCAGTACTTC. Amino acid sequence: CASRGNTGEQYF.

V usage is TRBV19 and J usage is TRBJ1-4, with a tentative D call TRBD1 (5 bases). V shed 4 bases and J shed 8 bases, with 17 bases lying between them. This CDR3 has 15 amino acids. CDR1 is LNHDA, CDR2 SQIVND, per germline (reference sequence). CDR3 DNA: TGTGCCAGTAGTACCCAGGGAGCCGGAGGGGAAAAACTGTTTTTT. This codes for CASSTQGAGGEKLFF.

The V gene is TRBV5-1, the J gene TRBJ2-3, with TRBD1 matching over 11 bases. This CDR3 is 14 amino acids long. Germline V gene data show CDR1 as SGHRS and CDR2 as YFSETQ. V lost 4 bases to trimming and J lost 5 bases; unmatched junction nucleotides: 3. CDR3 bases: TGCGCCAGCAGCATGGGGACAGGGGGAGATACGCAGTATTTT. Translated, it gives CASSMGTGGDTQYF. Drawing the rest from reference TRBV5-1 and TRBJ2-3, the complete variable domain is KAGVTQTPRYLIKTRGQQVTLSCSPISGHRSVSWYQQTPGQGLQFLFEYFSETQRNKGNFPGRFSGRQFSNSRSEMNVSTLELGDSALYLCASSMGTGGDTQYFGPGTRLTVL.

This clone was observed once. This chain connects TRBV25-1 to TRBJ1-4; the D is unclear. Germline CDR1 MGHDK, CDR2 SYGVNS. CDR3 length: 16 residues. V shed 2 bases and J shed 0 bases, with 10 bases lying between them. This CDR3 is CASSERGLSTNEKLFF. CDR3 nucleotides: TGTGCCAGCAGTGAACGAGGCTTATCAACTAATGAAAAACTGTTTTTT.

This chain's CDR3 is CASSSGGYNSPLHF. The CDR3 DNA is TGTGCCAGCAGCTCGGGGGGTTATAATTCACCCCTCCACTTT. This sequence joins TRBV5-6 and TRBJ1-6, with a tentative D call TRBD1 (5 bases). The CDR3 spans 14 residues. V shed 3 bases and J shed 4 bases, with 8 bases lying between them. Germline V gene sequence: CDR1 SGHDT, CDR2 YYEEEE.

This chain connects TRBV19 to TRBJ2-3; 9 bases match TRBD2. Germline assignment: CDR1 LNHDA and CDR2 SQIVND (reference sequence). Trimming took 3 bases from V and 2 from J; bases not matched to a gene: 3. The length of the CDR3 is 15 residues. The CDR3 sequence is CASSIAGGTTDTQYF. The CDR3, as DNA: TGTGCCAGTAGTATTGCGGGGGGGACCACAGATACGCAGTATTTT.

This clone was counted a single time. The chain is built from TRBV6-5 and TRBJ2-7, with 7 bases matching TRBD1. V lost 6 bases to trimming and J lost 7 bases; unmatched junction nucleotides: 9. The length of the CDR3 is 13 residues. Germline lookup yields CDR1 MNHEY and CDR2 SVGAGI. The CDR3 sequence: CASSLTGTREQYF. As DNA, the CDR3 is TGTGCCAGCAGCTTGACAGGGACGAGGGAGCAGTACTTC.

The chain recombines TRBV10-3 with TRBJ2-2, with TRBD1 matching 9 bases. CDR1 and CDR2 from the germline V gene are ENHRY and SYGVKD. The CDR3 loop spans 16 amino acids. With 8 bases clipped from V and 0 bases from J, the junction kept 7 bases outside the gene matches. CDR3 nucleotides: TGTGCCATCGGGACAGGGCGAAACCCGAACACCGGGGAGCTGTTTTTT. It codes for CAIGTGRNPNTGELFF.

This rearrangement joins TRBV5-6 to TRBJ1-1; possible D gene TRBD1, 5 bases. Trimming shortened V by 5 bases and J by 4 bases, and 21 bases separated the two germline ends. The germline V gene encodes CDR1 SGHDT and CDR2 YYEEEE. CDR3 length: 16 residues. The CDR3 loop is CASRTGGRDLPTEAFF. CDR3 nucleotides: TGTGCCAGCAGGACTGGGGGAAGGGACCTTCCCACTGAAGCTTTCTTT.

This clone was observed a single time. The chain recombines TRBV5-4 with TRBJ2-7, with 10 bases identical to TRBD2. Germline trimming cut 4 bases from V and 1 base from J; bases unmatched to any gene: 5. Germline V gives CDR1 SGHNT, CDR2 YYREEE (reference sequence). The CDR3 has 15 amino acids. The CDR3 here is CASSPIAGGSYEQYF. DNA of the CDR3: TGTGCCAGCAGCCCTATAGCGGGAGGTTCCTACGAGCAGTACTTC. Together with reference TRBV5-4 and TRBJ2-7, the CDR3 gives the full variable domain: ETGVTQSPTHLIKTRGQQVTLRCSSQSGHNTVSWYQQALGQGPQFIFQYYREEENGRGNFPPRFSGLQFPNYSSELNVNALELDDSALYLCASSPIAGGSYEQYFGPGTRLTVT.

The chain employs TRBV5-1 and TRBJ2-1; TRBD2 matches 13 bases. The CDR3 length is 14 residues. From germline, CDR1 is SGHRS and CDR2 YFSETQ. The V gene end was trimmed by 4 bases and the J gene end by 9 bases; junction bases not matched to a gene: 4. CDR3 bases: TGCGCCAGCAGCACTAGCGGGGGGGCAAGTGAGCAGTTCTTC. Translated: CASSTSGGASEQFF. The variable domain in full, completed from reference TRBV5-1 and TRBJ2-1, reads KAGVTQTPRYLIKTRGQQVTLSCSPISGHRSVSWYQQTPGQGLQFLFEYFSETQRNKGNFPGRFSGRQFSNSRSEMNVSTLELGDSALYLCASSTSGGASEQFFGPGTRLTVL.

This clone was recorded only once. V is TRBV7-3 and J is TRBJ2-1; D possibly uses TRBD1 or TRBD2 (7 bases each). Germline V CDR1 and CDR2: SGHTA, FQGTGA. V lost 5 bases to trimming and J lost 2 bases, with 16 bases between them. This CDR3 is built from 16 residues. CDR3 residues: CASSPQGGLPYNEQFF. The CDR3 DNA is TGTGCCAGCAGCCCCCAGGGGGGGCTCCCCTACAATGAGCAGTTCTTC.

The V and J genes are TRBV5-1 and TRBJ2-7, with a weak D call TRBD1 (5 bases). With 1 base removed from V and 3 bases from J, the gap between germline ends came to 8 bases. Looked up from germline, CDR1 is SGHRS and CDR2 is YFSETQ. This CDR3 is 13 amino acids long. The CDR3 DNA follows: TGCGCCAGCAGCTTGCAGGGAAACTACGAGCAGTACTTC. Translating gives CASSLQGNYEQYF. Drawing the rest from reference TRBV5-1 and TRBJ2-7, the complete variable domain is KAGVTQTPRYLIKTRGQQVTLSCSPISGHRSVSWYQQTPGQGLQFLFEYFSETQRNKGNFPGRFSGRQFSNSRSEMNVSTLELGDSALYLCASSLQGNYEQYFGPGTRLTVT.